This is a list of T cell receptor beta chains from one sample in a study of blood T cells in healthy people across ages. One entry per CDR3 protein, called by TCRdb with MiXCR from the 5' RACE reads. The sample contains 700,000 to 850,000 distinct CDR3 sequences, about 48% of which appear only once. Sequencing used blood. Receptors originate from a man older than 75 in good health. CDR3s include the opening cysteine and the closing phenylalanine or tryptophan. A D gene is named only where the DNA matches it firmly. Clone size appears in some rows only: once, few, many, or a class for an expanded clone.

TRBD1 | TRBJ1-5 | TRBV7-2 | few | CASSFNRGPNQPQHF | TGTGCCAGCAGCTTCAACAGGGGCCCTAATCAGCCCCAGCATTTT
. | TRBJ2-1 | TRBV6-2/TRBV6-3 | . | CASSLPPWRRGNEQFF | TGTGCCAGCAGTCTACCGCCTTGGCGGAGGGGGAATGAGCAGTTCTTC
. | TRBJ1-2 | TRBV3-1 | many | CASSQAVRAHAGYTF | TGTGCCAGCAGCCAAGCTGTCCGGGCTCACGCAGGCTACACCTTC
. | TRBJ2-3 | TRBV2 | . | CASSNTRGGTDTQYF | TGTGCCAGCAGCAACACTAGGGGTGGCACAGATACGCAGTATTTT
. | TRBJ1-4 | TRBV10-3 | few | CAISDGRGLLEKLFF | TGTGCCATCAGTGATGGACGCGGCTTACTTGAAAAACTGTTTTTT
. | TRBJ2-6 | TRBV20-1 | . | CSARDSARGGFSGANVLTF | TGCAGTGCTAGAGATTCAGCCAGGGGAGGTTTCTCTGGGGCCAACGTCCTGACTTTC
TRBD2 | TRBJ2-1 | TRBV5-6 | . | CASSLRRLAVKYNEQFF | TGTGCCAGCAGCTTGCGAAGACTAGCTGTTAAGTACAATGAGCAGTTCTTC
. | TRBJ2-6 | TRBV12-3/TRBV12-4 | . | CASSFRGRVCIGANVLTF | TGTGCCAGCAGTTTTAGGGGCAGGGTATGTATTGGGGCCAACGTCCTGACTTTC
. | TRBJ2-4 | TRBV24-1 | . | CATRVGAEEILRLAKNIQYF | TGTGCCACCAGGGTTGGGGCGGAAGAAATACTTAGACTAGCCAAAAACATTCAGTACTTC
TRBD1 | TRBJ2-2 | TRBV7-2 | . | CASSLRKQGANTGELFF | TGTGCCAGCAGCCTCCGTAAACAGGGGGCTAACACCGGGGAGCTGTTTTTT
TRBD2 | TRBJ2-5 | TRBV10-1 | . | CASSESEGGLAGVRETQYF | TGCGCCAGCAGTGAGTCGGAGGGTGGGCTAGCGGGAGTTCGAGAGACCCAGTACTTC
. | TRBJ2-7 | TRBV29-1 | . | CSVGGRATYEQYF | TGCAGCGTGGGGGGCAGGGCCACCTACGAGCAGTACTTC
. | TRBJ2-7 | TRBV7-9 | . | CASSLRTGAAYPYEQYF | TGTGCCAGCAGCCTTAGGACGGGGGCAGCTTATCCCTACGAGCAGTACTTC
TRBD1 | TRBJ2-1 | TRBV5-1 | once | CASSDRGTYNEQFF | TGCGCCAGCAGCGACAGGGGCACCTACAATGAGCAGTTCTTC
. | TRBJ1-4 | TRBV20-1 | few | CSYISGANEKLFF | TGCAGTTATATATCGGGGGCTAATGAAAAACTGTTTTTT
. | TRBJ1-5 | TRBV7-2 | . | CASSLRWGAGGSNQPQHF | TGTGCCAGCAGCCTCCGGTGGGGGGCCGGAGGTAGCAATCAGCCCCAGCATTTT
TRBD1 | TRBJ1-2 | TRBV20-1 | . | CGAPGQVYGYTF | TGCGGTGCGCCGGGACAGGTTTATGGCTACACCTTC
. | TRBJ2-1 | TRBV9 | . | CASSVGAGQKSSYNEQFF | TGTGCCAGCAGCGTAGGGGCAGGACAGAAGAGCTCCTACAATGAGCAGTTCTTC
. | TRBJ2-5 | TRBV6-1 | . | CASSELKTGRQETQYF | TGTGCCAGCAGTGAACTGAAAACAGGCCGACAAGAGACCCAGTACTTC
TRBD1 | TRBJ2-5 | TRBV20-1 | . | CSAPQGAFGETQYF | TGCAGTGCGCCACAGGGGGCATTCGGAGAGACCCAGTACTTC
. | TRBJ1-2 | TRBV4-2 | few | CASSQDVTKMMSYTF | TGTGCCAGCAGCCAAGATGTAACGAAAATGATGAGCTACACCTTC
. | TRBJ1-2 | TRBV29-1 | . | CSVSAFYGYTF | TGCAGCGTTAGCGCTTTCTATGGCTACACCTTC
TRBD2 | TRBJ2-1 | TRBV3-1 | . | CASSQPIRAGGPYNEQFF | TGTGCCAGCAGCCAACCCATCCGGGCGGGAGGGCCCTACAATGAGCAGTTCTTC
. | TRBJ1-1 | TRBV29-1 | few | CSAGSTTEAFF | TGCAGCGCTGGTTCCACCACTGAAGCTTTCTTT
TRBD1 | TRBJ2-1 | TRBV11-2 | few | CASRRTGGLIDEQFF | TGTGCCAGCAGGAGGACAGGGGGGCTGATCGATGAGCAGTTCTTC
TRBD2 | TRBJ2-4 | TRBV6-1 | . | CASSGGLAGVRLAKNIQYF | TGTGCCAGCAGTGGGGGACTAGCGGGGGTCAGATTAGCCAAAAACATTCAGTACTTC
TRBD1 | TRBJ1-4 | TRBV7-2 | . | CASSHTDREKLFF | TGTGCCAGCAGCCACACTGACAGGGAGAAACTGTTTTTT
. | TRBJ2-1 | TRBV18 | . | CASSPLGPGSYNEQFF | TGTGCCAGCTCACCACTTGGCCCGGGCTCCTACAATGAGCAGTTCTTC
TRBD2 | TRBJ2-5 | TRBV3-1 | few | CASSQGISGGEETQYF | TGTGCCAGCAGCCAAGGTATTAGCGGGGGAGAAGAGACCCAGTACTTC
. | TRBJ2-5 | TRBV29-1 | . | CSVEIRQETQYF | TGCAGCGTTGAAATCAGGCAAGAGACCCAGTACTTC
. | TRBJ2-7 | TRBV30 | . | CAWSVRRERDEQYF | TGTGCCTGGAGTGTACGCAGGGAAAGGGACGAGCAGTACTTC
TRBD2 | TRBJ2-1 | TRBV10-3 | few | CAISGGRAGINEQFF | TGTGCCATCAGTGGGGGACGAGCGGGAATCAATGAGCAGTTCTTC
TRBD2 | TRBJ2-1 | TRBV6-5 | . | CASSNPGLAGVNEQFF | TGTGCCAGCAGCAACCCCGGGCTAGCGGGAGTTAATGAGCAGTTCTTC
. | TRBJ2-3 | TRBV20-1 | few | CSARWDVGAYF | TGCAGTGCCAGGTGGGACGTAGGCGCGTATTTT
TRBD2 | TRBJ2-1 | TRBV7-2 | . | CASSQGLAVSYNERFF | TGTGCCAGCAGCCAAGGCCTAGCGGTGTCCTACAATGAGCGGTTCTTC
. | TRBJ1-2 | TRBV12-3/TRBV12-4 | . | CAIGSSMWAGYTF | TGTGCCATCGGGTCTTCTATGTGGGCTGGCTACACCTTC
. | TRBJ2-5 | TRBV7-2 | . | CASSPPTGYNEQYF | TGTGCCAGCAGCCCTCCGACAGGATACAATGAGCAGTACTTC
TRBD1 | TRBJ2-7 | TRBV7-2 | . | CASSHRGLGEQYF | TGTGCCAGCAGCCACAGGGGGCTGGGCGAGCAGTACTTC
TRBD2 | TRBJ2-3 | TRBV20-1 | . | CSDLLVAGGPSGTQYF | TGCAGCGACCTTTTGGTAGCGGGAGGCCCGTCGGGTACGCAGTATTTT
TRBD1 | TRBJ1-1 | TRBV12-3/TRBV12-4 | few | CASRTGENTEAFF | TGTGCCAGTCGGACAGGGGAGAACACTGAAGCTTTCTTT
. | TRBJ1-6 | TRBV27 | few | CASSLSGGRNNSPLHF | TGTGCCAGCAGTTTATCGGGGGGCCGGAATAATTCACCCCTCCACTTT
TRBD1 | TRBJ1-5 | TRBV6-6 | once | CASRSGQGDLPQHF | TGTGCCAGCAGGTCCGGACAGGGAGATTTGCCCCAGCATTTT
TRBD2 | TRBJ2-3 | TRBV14 | . | CASATRGADTQYF | TGTGCCAGCGCAACTCGGGGGGCAGATACGCAGTATTTT
. | TRBJ1-2 | TRBV19 | . | CASNPPVGQGTYGYTF | TGTGCCAGTAACCCCCCGGTAGGGCAGGGGACATATGGCTACACCTTC
. | TRBJ1-2 | TRBV6-1 | . | CASSEAFSLRQDNYGYTF | TGTGCCAGCAGTGAAGCGTTTTCGCTTCGGCAGGACAACTATGGCTACACCTTC
. | TRBJ1-1 | TRBV2 | . | CATIWGDTEAFF | TGTGCCACCATCTGGGGGGACACTGAAGCTTTCTTT
. | TRBJ1-6 | TRBV12-3/TRBV12-4 | few | CASTRGPGQGSPLHF | TGTGCCAGCACCCGCGGGCCGGGCCAGGGATCACCCCTCCACTTT
. | TRBJ2-7 | TRBV4-1 | . | CASSREVTERSYEQYF | TGCGCCAGCAGCCGAGAAGTCACTGAGAGATCCTACGAGCAGTACTTC
. | TRBJ2-5 | TRBV6-5 | . | CASTPDQETQYF | TGTGCCAGCACCCCAGACCAAGAGACCCAGTACTTC
TRBD1 | TRBJ1-2 | TRBV10-3 | . | CAISESGQLYGYTF | TGTGCCATCAGTGAGTCGGGACAGCTCTATGGCTACACCTTC
. | TRBJ2-1 | TRBV12-3/TRBV12-4 | . | CASSLGTGPHNEQFF | TGTGCCAGCAGTTTAGGGACGGGCCCCCACAATGAGCAGTTCTTC
. | TRBJ2-1 | TRBV10-3 | . | CAISESTPSEQFF | TGTGCCATCAGTGAGTCCACCCCAAGTGAGCAGTTCTTC
. | TRBJ2-4 | TRBV12-3/TRBV12-4 | . | CASSSALGQQLAKNIQYF | TGTGCCAGCAGTTCGGCCCTCGGACAACAACTAGCCAAAAACATTCAGTACTTC
. | TRBJ2-7 | TRBV6-5 | many | CASAVRDEQYF | TGTGCCAGCGCCGTGCGCGACGAGCAGTACTTC
TRBD1 | TRBJ2-7 | TRBV16 | . | CASSQPEGARVYF | TGTGCCAGCAGCCAACCCGAGGGGGCAAGGGTGTACTTC